The 3 T cell receptor beta chains presented below share a single source sample, sequenced in a study of blood T cell repertoires in COVID-19. The method was immunoSEQ multiplex PCR; TCRdb's version includes in-frame clones alone and lacks a portion of them. Counted here are roughly 380,000 clones, roughly 85% occurring once; the ten biggest clones make up roughly 3.7%. The sample was peripheral blood. These receptors were taken from a woman aged 18-29 years with acute or convalescent COVID-19.

This chain connects TRBV5-4 to TRBJ2-2, with D unclear. The germline V gene has CDR1 SGHNT and CDR2 YYREEE (reference sequence). The CDR3 has 14 amino acids. V lost 1 base and J 0 bases, leaving 4 bases between the germline ends. The CDR3 sequence is CASSLYTNTGELFF. In nucleotides, the CDR3 is TGTGCCAGCAGCTTGTATACGAACACCGGGGAGCTGTTTTTT.

V and J are TRBV6-5 and TRBJ2-7; perhaps TRBD2 as D (7 bases). The germline gives CDR1 MNHEY, CDR2 SVGAGI. The V gene lost 4 bases and the J gene lost 3 bases, with 13 bases spanning the gap. CDR3 length: 14 amino acids. DNA for the CDR3: TGTGCCAGCAGTTGGGGGGGCCAGGTCTACGAGCAGTACTTC. This encodes CASSWGGQVYEQYF.

The chain employs TRBV2 and TRBJ2-7; 8 bases line up with TRBD1. V gave up 10 bases and J gave up 3 bases; unmatched junction bases: 11. Germline V gene sequence: CDR1 SNHLY, CDR2 FYNNEI. The CDR3 has 14 amino acids. The CDR3 region has the DNA TGTGCCAAATCACCATCAGGGGGCCGCTACGAGCAGTACTTC. Its translation is CAKSPSGGRYEQYF.